Shown below are 15 T cell receptor beta chains from a single sample sequenced in a study of T cell changes during pregnancy in multiple sclerosis. Assay used: immunoSEQ multiplex PCR; TCRdb lists only in-frame clones, some missing. The sample records more than 90,000 clones, more than 85% being singletons. The sample in question was peripheral blood, obtained in the third trimester of pregnancy. The source of these receptors is a female donor with multiple sclerosis, enrolled in a pregnancy study.

V usage is TRBV5-5 and J usage is TRBJ1-4; D uncertain. CDR1 and CDR2 (germline): SGHKS, YYEKEE (reference sequence). The CDR3 runs to 13 residues. The V gene lost 0 bases and the J gene lost 3 bases, with 3 bases spanning the gap. The CDR3 DNA reads TGTGCCAGCAGCTTGGTCGCTAATGAAAAACTGTTTTTT. Amino acids: CASSLVANEKLFF. The whole variable domain, remainder taken from reference TRBV5-5 and TRBJ1-4, is DAGVTQSPTHLIKTRGQQVTLRCSPISGHKSVSWYQQVLGQGPQFIFQYYEKEERGRGNFPDRFSARQFPNYSSELNVNALLLGDSALYLCASSLVANEKLFFGSGTQLSVL.

The chain is built from TRBV21-1 and TRBJ1-6. TRBV21-1 represents a pseudogene. The CDR3 length is 19 residues. The CDR3 nucleotides are TGTGCCAGCAGTATTCCCCTAACTTCGCGGGGCTCCTATAATTCACCCCTCCACTTT. This sequence encodes CASSIPLTSRGSYNSPLHF.

The chain is built from TRBV28 and TRBJ1-5; tentative D call: TRBD1 (5 bases). This CDR3 region has 14 residues. The V end lost 7 bases, the J end lost 1 base, and 11 bases lay between the germline ends. CDR1 MDHEN and CDR2 SYDVKM come from the germline V gene. In DNA form, the CDR3 reads TGTGCCAGCATTTGGGGCCGCAGCAATCAGCCCCAGCATTTT. Translation: CASIWGRSNQPQHF.

This rearrangement joins TRBV7-6 to TRBJ1-1; D remains ambiguous. The germline V gene encodes CDR1 SGHVS and CDR2 FNYEAQ. This CDR3 spans 14 amino acids. The V and J ends lost 2 bases and 1 base respectively, with 8 bases between them. The CDR3 nucleotides read TGTGCCAGCAGCTTAATGGTAGAGAACACTGAAGCTTTCTTT. Translation gives CASSLMVENTEAFF.

The rearrangement uses TRBV19 and TRBJ2-7; D is uncertain. Germline CDR1 is LNHDA and CDR2 is SQIVND (reference sequence). The CDR3 runs 14 residues. Trimming removed 3 bases from V and 4 bases from J, with 13 bases in between. The CDR3 loop reads CASSMRWLEYEQYF. The CDR3 DNA reads TGTGCCAGTAGTATGAGGTGGTTGGAGTACGAGCAGTACTTC.

The chain is built from TRBV2 and TRBJ2-5; D is ambiguous. The ends were cut back, 4 bases at V and 5 bases at J, with 5 bases in the middle. The CDR3 covers 11 residues. Germline CDR1 SNHLY, CDR2 FYNNEI. The CDR3 here is CASSAQETQYF. In DNA form, the CDR3 reads TGTGCCAGCAGTGCTCAGGAGACCCAGTACTTC.

This chain joins TRBV28 and TRBJ1-2; 8 nucleotides line up with TRBD1. The germline CDR1 and CDR2 sequences are MDHEN and SYDVKM. This CDR3 has 11 amino acids. V dropped 5 bases and J dropped 8; count of bases not matched to a gene: 1. Here the CDR3 reads CASSGTGGYTF. The CDR3 coding sequence is TGTGCCAGCAGTGGGACAGGAGGCTACACCTTC.

DNA of the CDR3: TGTGCCAGCGGCGAAGGACAGGGGGCGAGAGGCTACACCTTC. Translated, it gives CASGEGQGARGYTF. The V gene is TRBV7-9, the J gene TRBJ1-2; 11 positions match TRBD1. V dropped 8 bases and J dropped 8; count of bases not matched to a gene: 10. This CDR3 has 14 residues. The germline CDR1 and CDR2 sequences are SEHNR and FQNEAQ (reference sequence).

This chain joins TRBV2 and TRBJ2-2; tentatively, D is TRBD1 (5 bases). The V end lost 7 bases, the J end lost 4 bases, and 16 bases lay between the germline ends. The CDR3 sequence is 15 residues long. Germline CDR1 SNHLY, CDR2 FYNNEI. The CDR3 region has the DNA TGTGCCAGCAAGGAGAGACAGATTCCCACCGGGGAGCTGTTTTTT. Translating gives CASKERQIPTGELFF.

V and J are TRBV5-1 and TRBJ2-7; 7 bases align to TRBD2. Trimming at V came to 0 bases and at J to 1 base, leaving 7 bases not matched to a gene. Germline V CDR1 and CDR2: SGHRS, YFSETQ. The CDR3 length is 16 residues. CDR3 coding DNA: TGCGCCAGCAGCTTGGCCGGGGGGACGGAATCCTACGAGCAGTACTTC. Translating gives CASSLAGGTESYEQYF.

The chain joins TRBV7-3 to TRBJ2-3, with TRBD2 identical over 8 bases. After removal of 3 bases from V and 4 bases from J, the junction contained 9 bases not matched to a gene. Germline V gene lookup returns CDR1 SGHTA and CDR2 FQGTGA. The CDR3 sequence is 16 residues long. The CDR3 bases are TGTGCCAGCAGCTTTCAAAGCGGGAGTGGGGCAGATACGCAGTATTTT. Encoded protein: CASSFQSGSGADTQYF.

The J gene is TRBJ2-1, the V gene TRBV18, with 9 bases fitting TRBD2. Germline V gene data show CDR1 as KGHSH and CDR2 as LQKENI. CDR3 size: 16 residues. With V trimmed by 4 bases and J by 3 bases, 7 bases remained unmatched. The CDR3 here is CASSRQAGGLYNEQFF. In DNA form, the CDR3 reads TGTGCCAGCTCACGGCAAGCGGGAGGCCTCTACAATGAGCAGTTCTTC.

V gene TRBV19 combines with J gene TRBJ1-4; 10 nucleotides match TRBD1. Germline CDR1 is LNHDA and CDR2 is SQIVND (reference sequence). This CDR3 contains 15 residues. V lost 5 bases to trimming and J lost 8 bases; unmatched junction nucleotides: 8. CDR3 in amino acids: CASSSPGQGSEKLFF. The CDR3 nucleotides are TGTGCCAGTAGTTCACCGGGACAGGGGAGCGAAAAACTGTTTTTT. Supplemented by reference TRBV19 and TRBJ1-4, the full variable domain reads DGGITQSPKYLFRKEGQNVTLSCEQNLNHDAMYWYRQDPGQGLRLIYYSQIVNDFQKGDIAEGYSVSREKKESFPLTVTSAQKNPTAFYLCASSSPGQGSEKLFFGSGTQLSVL.

The chain combines TRBV19 with TRBJ1-2, with 8 bases that match TRBD1. V trimming: 2 bases; J trimming: 6 bases; junction bases outside the gene matches: 8. Germline CDR1 and CDR2: LNHDA and SQIVND (reference sequence). The CDR3 length is 15 residues. This CDR3 reads CASSIPRAGGHGYTF. The CDR3 DNA sequence: TGTGCCAGTAGTATACCCCGGGCAGGGGGCCATGGCTACACCTTC.

V and J are TRBV13 and TRBJ2-5; possible D gene TRBD2, 7 bases. The V end lost 5 bases, the J end lost 4 bases, and 11 bases lay between the germline ends. This CDR3 comprises 13 residues. Germline CDR1 PRHDT, CDR2 FYEKMQ (reference sequence). The CDR3 loop reads CASSGGARETQYF. The CDR3 coding sequence is TGTGCCAGCAGCGGGGGGGCTCGAGAGACCCAGTACTTC.